The present T cell receptor beta chain was sequenced within a study of post-analysis software for immune sequencing data. Study-wide context: Disease courses included relapsing-remitting, secondary progressive and progressive-relapsing multiple sclerosis.

Prepared libraries of TCR beta cDNA carried unique molecular identifiers. Starting from about 1 to 10 million T cells, the study yielded roughly 0.5 million cDNA molecules. TCRdb independently ran MiXCR on the PCR reads; one entry per CDR3 protein. The sample carries about 820,000 distinct CDR3 sequences, approximately 53% recorded once. Per the germline V gene, CDR1 is MGHDK and CDR2 is SYGVNS. This CDR3 has 15 residues. V lost 1 base and J 0 bases, leaving 8 bases between the germline ends. Comment on this clonotype: Antigen: not known.

Study observations and caveats: Controls showed significantly higher normalized Chao1 diversity than did multiple sclerosis patients. Relative to controls, patients had five TRBV segments at higher frequency, with TRBV5-6, TRBV5-1 and TRBV20-1 among these. Same-batch samples co-clustered strongly by F measure.

The receptor comes from a girl aged 10-17 years with multiple sclerosis. The chain recombines TRBV25-1 with TRBJ2-3; D gene ambiguous. The sample comprised blood. This CDR3 is CASSESYSSTDTQYF. In DNA, the CDR3 is TGTGCCAGCAGTGAATCCTATTCTAGCACAGATACGCAGTATTTT.